These 12 T cell receptor beta chains originate from one sample sequenced in a study of blood T cell repertoires in COVID-19 (dated by TCRdb to 2020 to 2022). The library was produced with the immunoSEQ multiplex PCR assay. TCRdb obtained this table from immuneACCESS and retained in-frame rearrangements with V and J assigned. These tables miss some clones; where compared with another copy, unresolved V genes account for less than half of the shortfall, and the remainder is unexplained. The sample yields about 160,000 clones; about 83% were counted once. Under 13% of the sample comes from the top ten. Specimen: peripheral blood. The source of these receptors is a woman in her sixties or seventies with COVID-19, enrolled during active disease.

The rearrangement joins TRBV5-6 to TRBJ2-5; D is undetermined. The CDR3 runs to 11 residues. CDR1 and CDR2 from the germline V gene are SGHDT and YYEEEE. V lost 2 bases, J lost 5 bases, and 4 bases lay in between. CDR3: CASSFSETQYF. CDR3 nucleotides: TGTGCCAGCAGCTTTAGCGAGACCCAGTACTTC. The variable domain in full, with the rest retrieved from reference TRBV5-6 and TRBJ2-5, is DAGVTQSPTHLIKTRGQQVTLRCSPKSGHDTVSWYQQALGQGPQFIFQYYEEEERQRGNFPDRFSGHQFPNYSSELNVNALLLGDSALYLCASSFSETQYFGPGTRLLVL.

The CDR3 protein is CASSPVRGVSTEAFF. CDR3 sequence (DNA): TGCGCCAGCAGCCCGGTCAGGGGGGTTTCCACTGAAGCTTTCTTT. The V call is TRBV5-1, the J call TRBJ1-1, with 7 bases matching TRBD1. This CDR3 is 15 amino acids long. V was clipped by 4 bases and J by 4 bases; unmatched bases: 10. Germline assignment: CDR1 SGHRS and CDR2 YFSETQ.

The chain carries TRBV2 and TRBJ2-1, with TRBD2 matching 8 bases. This CDR3 comprises 14 residues. The V and J ends lost 6 bases and 7 bases, in that order; junction bases with no gene match: 8. The V gene's germline CDR1 is SNHLY and CDR2 FYNNEI. CDR3 in DNA: TGTGCCAGCAGGGCGGGACTAGTGGGGAATGAGCAGTTCTTC. Residues: CASRAGLVGNEQFF.

This chain links TRBV7-2 with TRBJ1-4; no definite D call. Between the trimmed V and J ends, which lost 2 bases and 7 bases, there was a span of 8 bases. The CDR3 has 13 residues. Germline values: CDR1 SGHTA, CDR2 FQGNSA. Written as DNA, the CDR3 is TGTGCCAGCAGCTTACAACGGGGTGAAAAACTGTTTTTT. Amino acid sequence: CASSLQRGEKLFF.

This clone has more than one count but fewer than ten. The chain is built from TRBV14 and TRBJ2-3; D unclear. The germline V and J ends were trimmed by 0 bases and 2 bases, with 12 bases remaining between them. The CDR3 contains 16 residues. Germline CDR1 and CDR2: SGHDN and FVKESK. This CDR3 is CASSQECTHYTDTQYF. In nucleotides, the CDR3 is TGTGCCAGCAGCCAAGAGTGCACCCACTACACAGATACGCAGTATTTT. Looking up the rest from reference TRBV14 and TRBJ2-3 gives the full variable domain: EAGVTQFPSHSVIEKGQTVTLRCDPISGHDNLYWYRRVMGKEIKFLLHFVKESKQDESGMPNNRFLAERTGGTYSTLKVQPAELEDSGVYFCASSQECTHYTDTQYFGPGTRLTVL.

CDR3 nucleotide sequence: TGTGCCAGCAGAGCGAAACCCGGGACAGCTGATCAGCCCCAGCATTTT. This codes for CASRAKPGTADQPQHF. The chain recombines TRBV2 with TRBJ1-5; 7 bases are a match to TRBD1. Germline loops: CDR1 SNHLY, CDR2 FYNNEI. CDR3 length: 16 amino acids. The trim removed 6 bases at V and 5 bases at J, leaving 13 bases unmatched.

The chain joins TRBV7-6 to TRBJ2-5, with D unclear. With 5 bases removed from V and 1 base from J, the gap between germline ends came to 14 bases. Looked up from germline, CDR1 is SGHVS and CDR2 is FNYEAQ. The length of the CDR3 is 15 residues. The CDR3 is CASSDSDWIQETQYF. The CDR3 DNA reads as TGTGCCAGCAGCGATTCAGACTGGATCCAAGAGACCCAGTACTTC. The complete variable domain, with remaining parts taken from reference TRBV7-6 and TRBJ2-5, reads GAGVSQSPRYKVTKRGQDVALRCDPISGHVSLYWYRQALGQGPEFLTYFNYEAQQDKSGLPNDRFSAERPEGSISTLTIQRTEQRDSAMYRCASSDSDWIQETQYFGPGTRLLVL.

The chain employs TRBV6-4 and TRBJ1-2; tentatively, D is TRBD1 (5 bases). From germline, CDR1 is MRHNA and CDR2 SNTAGT. Between the trimmed V and J ends, which lost 9 bases and 8 bases, there was a span of 16 bases. The CDR3 is made up of 12 amino acids. For the CDR3, the DNA is TGTGCCAGGGAATCCAGGGCGACCGGCTACACCTTC. This codes for CARESRATGYTF.

CDR3 sequence reads: CASSREGWQGAFF. The CDR3 coding sequence is TGTGCCAGCAGTAGGGAGGGCTGGCAGGGGGCTTTCTTT. V usage is TRBV2 and J usage is TRBJ1-1; D possibly corresponds to TRBD1 (6 bases). V was cut by 5 bases and J by 11 bases, with 18 bases left in between. CDR1 is SNHLY, CDR2 FYNNEI, per germline. The CDR3 totals 13 residues.

This chain links TRBV6-5 with TRBJ1-1; 7 bases fit TRBD1. Germline V gene lookup returns CDR1 MNHEY and CDR2 SVGAGI. This CDR3 comprises 14 residues. V shed 7 bases and J 1 base; nucleotides not matched to a gene: 6. The CDR3 coding sequence is TGTGCCAGCATCGAACGACAGGGGAACACTGAAGCTTTCTTT. Residues: CASIERQGNTEAFF.

The chain couples TRBV3-1 (or the pseudogene TRBV3-2) to TRBJ2-3; 9 positions match TRBD2. Germline V gene data show CDR1 as LGHDT and CDR2 as YNNKEL (reference sequence). This CDR3 comprises 18 residues. V was clipped by 3 bases and J by 3 bases; unmatched bases: 13. The CDR3 DNA reads TGTGCCAGCAGCCAGAGAGCAGGCTCTAGCGGGGTGACAGATACGCAGTATTTT. Translation: CASSQRAGSSGVTDTQYF.

This clone showed up just once. V gene TRBV6-5 combines with J gene TRBJ1-2, with 7 bases aligning to TRBD1. CDR3 length: 13 amino acids. Germline V gene sequence: CDR1 MNHEY, CDR2 SVGAGI. Trimming took 7 bases from V and 4 from J; bases not matched to a gene: 6. The CDR3 bases are TGTGCCAGCACCGGACAGGTTAGCTATGGCTACACCTTC. It yields the protein CASTGQVSYGYTF.